Listed below are T cell receptor beta chains from one sample, sequenced in a study of T-cell reconstitution after alpha-beta-depleted transplantation in children. TCRdb reprocessed the PCR reads via MiXCR and lists one record per CDR3 protein. The table has 330,000 or so distinct CDR3 sequences, around 10% seen once. The sequencing used PBMCs, collected before TCRalphabeta/CD19-depleted stem cell transplant. The receptors shown here come from a boy under two years old with acute myeloid leukemia, due to receive a stem cell transplant. Each CDR3 is given with its conserved first and last residue.

TRBJ2-1	TRBV7-9	CASSFLAGGPDEQFF
TRBJ1-5	TRBV7-3	CASSSGRGTGGVGSNQPQHF
TRBJ2-3	TRBV11-1	CASSFQGGPYTDTQYF
TRBJ2-1	TRBV4-2	CASSQSSGRDYEQFF
TRBJ2-3	TRBV4-2	CASSQEGTSTDTQYF
TRBJ2-5	TRBV6-5	CASSYSGQGETQYF
TRBJ2-3	TRBV6-2/TRBV6-3	CASSFPRGSGGLLSTDTQYF
TRBJ1-1	TRBV29-1	CSVGGRAGTEAFF
TRBJ2-5	TRBV29-1	CSVDEGQGKETQYF
TRBJ2-3	TRBV20-1	CSARGLAGGINTQYF
TRBJ2-7	TRBV28	CASRDPGQKNEQYF
TRBJ1-1	TRBV5-1	CASRSRQGYTEAFF
TRBJ1-3	TRBV28	CASSLDRGRNTIYF
TRBJ2-5	TRBV11-2	CASSVSTETQYF
TRBJ2-5	TRBV6-2/TRBV6-3	CASSYRDRVRQETQYF
TRBJ2-7	TRBV4-2	CASSHAGGRIYEQYF
TRBJ1-1	TRBV12-5	CASGLGQWTGGANTEAFF
TRBJ2-7	TRBV10-3	CAISGQDYMGEQYF
TRBJ2-7	TRBV12-3/TRBV12-4	CASYVTGLPPYEQYF
TRBJ2-7	TRBV5-5	CASSLSATASSYEQYF
TRBJ1-2	TRBV12-3/TRBV12-4	CASSFPYRGHGYTF
TRBJ2-3	TRBV10-3	CAISVRDRTTDTQYF
TRBJ2-1	TRBV27	CASSLLGGNEQFF
TRBJ2-1	TRBV5-8	CASSLPGDEQFF
TRBJ2-2	TRBV12-3/TRBV12-4	CASSLRGGTGELFF
TRBJ2-2	TRBV3-1	CASSPSGRATGELFF
TRBJ1-6	TRBV7-2	CASSPDRVNNSPLHF
TRBJ1-4	TRBV10-3	CAISEGDRGVEKLFF